The 20 T cell receptor beta chains presented below share a single source sample, sequenced in a study of the immune and genomic landscape of osteosarcoma. Sequenced by immunoSEQ multiplex PCR; TCRdb stores in-frame clones only, minus some. Among 10,000 to 12,000 clones, about two thirds were seen once, and the ten largest hold roughly 18%. Primary, local recurrence and metastasis osteosarcoma tumors were taken after treatment from poor-prognosis patients. The sample taken for sequencing was osteosarcoma tumor tissue from the lung. The receptors derive from a human donor with osteosarcoma.

This clone was recorded a few times. A read error may produce the germline difference seen at one junction end. The chain links TRBV6-1 to TRBJ1-1; tentative D call: TRBD1 (5 bases). Germline CDR1 and CDR2: MNHNS and SASEGT. The CDR3 spans 16 residues. The CDR3 here is CAISEETLGGNTEAFF. CDR3 coding DNA: TGTGCCATCAGTGAGGAAACGCTGGGGGGGAACACTGAAGCTTTCTTT.

By share, this clone counts as medium-sized. This rearrangement joins TRBV5-1 to TRBJ1-1; D remains ambiguous. Trimming cost V 1 base and J 0 bases, with 10 bases left between them. Germline CDR1 is SGHRS and CDR2 is YFSETQ. The CDR3 has 15 residues. This CDR3 reads CASSLSAAMNTEAFF. The CDR3 bases are TGCGCCAGCAGCTTGTCGGCAGCAATGAACACTGAAGCTTTCTTT. Complete variable domain (other parts from reference TRBV5-1 and TRBJ1-1): KAGVTQTPRYLIKTRGQQVTLSCSPISGHRSVSWYQQTPGQGLQFLFEYFSETQRNKGNFPGRFSGRQFSNSRSEMNVSTLELGDSALYLCASSLSAAMNTEAFFGQGTRLTVV.

The V gene is TRBV27, the J gene TRBJ2-7; tentatively, D is TRBD1 (5 bases). The germline V gene has CDR1 MNHEY and CDR2 SMNVEV (reference sequence). The CDR3 totals 15 residues. Trimming left V 6 bases short and J 0 bases short, with 15 bases between. CDR3 residues: CASRETVMGSYEQYF. In DNA form, the CDR3 reads TGTGCCAGCAGGGAGACAGTCATGGGCTCCTACGAGCAGTACTTC.

The chain couples TRBV19 to TRBJ2-4; D ambiguous. CDR3 length equals 13 residues. Germline assignment: CDR1 LNHDA and CDR2 SQIVND (reference sequence). Trimming took 3 bases from V and 9 from J, leaving 12 bases between them. This CDR3 reads CASSIGPSPIQYF. In DNA, the CDR3 is TGTGCCAGTAGTATTGGCCCGAGTCCCATTCAGTACTTC.

This clone was detected a few times. The V call is TRBV15, the J call TRBJ2-7; the D is unclear. The CDR3 is 15 residues long. Germline values: CDR1 LNHNV, CDR2 YYDKDF (reference sequence). Trimming took 0 bases from V and 3 from J, leaving 12 bases between them. The CDR3 loop is CATSRDRTDLYEQYF. CDR3 nucleotides: TGTGCCACCAGCAGAGATAGGACGGATCTCTACGAGCAGTACTTC.

The CDR3, as DNA: TGTGCCAGCACCCGGTATTCAGGGGAGACTGAAGCTTTCTTT. This encodes CASTRYSGETEAFF. V and J are TRBV7-9 and TRBJ1-1; a possible D gene is TRBD1 (6 bases). The germline V and J ends were trimmed by 7 bases and 5 bases, with 17 bases remaining between them. The CDR3 sequence is 14 residues long. Germline V CDR1 and CDR2: SEHNR, FQNEAQ (reference sequence).

The V gene is TRBV6-6, the J gene TRBJ1-2; D ambiguous. The germline gives CDR1 MNHNY, CDR2 SVGAGI (reference sequence). V was shortened by 6 bases and J by 2 bases, with 10 bases between the two germline ends. The CDR3 has 13 residues. CDR3 loop: CASSPDGNYGYTF. The CDR3 DNA follows: TGTGCCAGCAGCCCCGACGGGAACTATGGCTACACCTTC.

This clone came up a few times. This CDR3 reads CATRGRSTGELFF. In nucleotides, the CDR3 is TGTGCCACCCGGGGGCGCAGCACCGGGGAGCTGTTTTTT. The J gene is TRBJ2-2, the V gene TRBV19, with D tentatively TRBD1 or TRBD2 (6 bases each). V was clipped by 10 bases and J by 4 bases, with 13 bases between them. Looked up from germline, CDR1 is LNHDA and CDR2 is SQIVND (reference sequence). The CDR3 runs 13 residues.

This chain uses TRBV28 with TRBJ1-6; TRBD1 might be the D (6 bases). The germline CDR1 and CDR2 sequences are MDHEN and SYDVKM. Trimming removed 5 bases at V and 10 bases at J, with 18 bases between. This CDR3 is built from 15 residues. CDR3 coding DNA: TGTGCCAGCAGTAAACAACCATTACAGGGCTCACCCCTCCACTTT. Its protein is CASSKQPLQGSPLHF.

This clone was seen more than once but under ten times. Here the CDR3 reads CAWSRGRAIVYEQYF. Written as DNA, the CDR3 is TGTGCCTGGAGTAGAGGGAGGGCCATAGTCTACGAGCAGTACTTC. This chain links TRBV30 with TRBJ2-7, with 7 bases fitting TRBD2. Germline CDR1 GTSNPN, CDR2 SVGIG (reference sequence). With 2 bases clipped from V and 3 bases from J, the junction kept 10 bases outside the gene matches. The CDR3 totals 15 residues.

The rearrangement uses TRBV19 and TRBJ2-1; TRBD1 aligns across 11 bases. The CDR3 contains 14 residues. From germline, CDR1 is LNHDA and CDR2 SQIVND (reference sequence). Trimming removed 7 bases from V and 9 bases from J; junction bases left unmatched: 8. CDR3 bases: TGTGCCAGTAACCAGGACAGGGGGCTTGGTGAGCAGTTCTTC. It codes for CASNQDRGLGEQFF.

This chain connects TRBV6-1 to TRBJ1-6; D is ambiguous. The CDR3 has 14 residues. Trimming stripped 4 bases from V and 4 bases from J, with 8 bases between. Germline CDR1 reads MNHNS; CDR2 reads SASEGT. The CDR3: CASSAGPYNSPLHF. CDR3 nucleotides: TGTGCCAGCAGTGCTGGGCCGTATAATTCACCCCTCCACTTT.

This chain links TRBV28 with TRBJ2-7, with TRBD2 matching over 8 bases. Trimming at V came to 5 bases and at J to 6 bases, leaving 6 bases not matched to a gene. The CDR3 loop spans 13 amino acids. Germline V CDR1 and CDR2: MDHEN, SYDVKM. CDR3 loop: CASSGTRQLEQYF. In nucleotides, the CDR3 is TGTGCCAGCAGTGGGACTAGGCAGCTCGAGCAGTACTTC.

The chain joins TRBV6-5 to TRBJ2-7; 7 bases line up with TRBD1. The CDR3 has 14 residues. V lost 2 bases, J lost 4 bases, and 5 bases stayed unmatched. In germline, CDR1 is MNHEY, CDR2 SVGAGI. In nucleotides, the CDR3 is TGTGCCAGCAGTTACAGGGGGCGCACGTACGAGCAGTACTTC. Protein product: CASSYRGRTYEQYF.

The rearrangement joins TRBV6-6 to TRBJ2-2; perhaps TRBD2 as D (5 bases). The CDR3 is 15 amino acids. V was pared by 0 bases and J by 2 bases, with 7 bases between. Germline V lookup: CDR1 MNHNY, CDR2 SVGAGI (reference sequence). CDR3 amino acids: CASSYSGLNTGELFF. CDR3 in DNA: TGTGCCAGCAGTTACTCCGGACTTAACACCGGGGAGCTGTTTTTT.

This clone has just a few counts. The chain recombines TRBV6-4 with TRBJ2-1; a possible D gene is TRBD2 (5 bases). The V and J ends lost 6 bases and 8 bases respectively, with 20 bases between them. Germline V lookup: CDR1 MRHNA, CDR2 SNTAGT. The CDR3 spans 15 residues. CDR3 sequence (DNA): TGTGCCAGCAGCCCATCCTCCGCAGCGGTCGATGAGCAGTTCTTC. Residues: CASSPSSAAVDEQFF.

This chain joins TRBV6-4 and TRBJ2-2; 8 nucleotides line up with TRBD1. The CDR3 sequence is 17 residues long. CDR1 is MRHNA and CDR2 is SNTAGT in the germline V gene. V dropped 0 bases and J dropped 2; count of bases not matched to a gene: 5. The CDR3 sequence: CASSDSSAGGNTGELFF. CDR3 in DNA: TGTGCCAGCAGTGACTCGAGCGCAGGGGGCAACACCGGGGAGCTGTTTTTT.

The rearrangement links TRBV27 to TRBJ1-2, with D possibly matching TRBD1 (6 bases). Trimming shortened V by 6 bases and J by 9 bases, and 14 bases separated the two germline ends. The CDR3 extends over 12 amino acids. Looked up from germline, CDR1 is MNHEY and CDR2 is SMNVEV (reference sequence). CDR3 residues: CASSSTGMRYTF. The CDR3 region has the DNA TGTGCCAGCAGCTCAACAGGGATGCGCTACACCTTC.

Here the CDR3 reads CASSSPPGLALTGELFF. CDR3 DNA sequence: TGTGCCAGCAGCTCCCCCCCGGGACTAGCGTTAACCGGGGAGCTGTTTTTT. The rearrangement links TRBV9 to TRBJ2-2; 10 bases map to TRBD2. Losses at the gene ends were 4 bases for V and 5 bases for J; bases not matched to a gene: 11. This CDR3 contains 17 residues. The V gene's germline CDR1 is SGDLS and CDR2 YYNGEE.

This chain uses TRBV9 with TRBJ1-1, with D maybe TRBD1 (5 bases). This CDR3 has 14 amino acids. CDR1 SGDLS and CDR2 YYNGEE come from the germline V gene. The ends were cut back, 4 bases at V and 1 base at J, with 11 bases in the middle. The chain's CDR3 is CASSLRGGNTEAFF. DNA of the CDR3: TGTGCCAGCAGCCTCCGGGGGGGGAACACTGAAGCTTTCTTT.